This T cell receptor beta chain emerged from a study of OX40 agonist ivuxolimab in advanced cancers. Study results and limitations: Clonal expansion in partial responders at 0.1-3.0 mg/kg ranked among the lowest.

Sequencing was performed with immunoSEQ multiplex PCR; in TCRdb, only in-frame clones are kept and a portion is missing. The table shows about 71,000 clones, with 90% to 95% occurring only once. Trimming took 2 bases from V and 5 from J, leaving 4 bases between them. The CDR3 totals 11 residues. Germline V gene data show CDR1 as SGHRS and CDR2 as YFSETQ. Concerning this clone: Its target is unknown.

This chain uses TRBV5-1 with TRBJ2-5; D not resolved. The sequences come from CD4+ or CD8+ T cells sorted from blood, collected in a trial of the OX40 agonist ivuxolimab. The TCR sequence derives from an adult with an advanced solid tumor such as melanoma, head and neck, liver or kidney cancer. The CDR3 loop reads CASSLEETQYF. CDR3 nucleotides: TGCGCCAGCAGCTTAGAGGAGACCCAGTACTTC.